The clone carrying this T cell receptor (beta chain) has a handful of counts. CDR1 and CDR2 (germline): LGHNA, YSLEER. This CDR3 has 15 amino acids. The junction had 4 bases not matched to a gene; V was cut back by 4 bases and J by 2 bases. These data are taken from a study of T cell changes during pregnancy in multiple sclerosis. TCRdb's table, derived via immunoSEQ multiplex PCR, lists solely in-frame clones and lacks some. The sample shows tens of thousands of clones, approximately 93% of them seen only once. V is TRBV4-3 and J is TRBJ2-1; TRBD2 agrees at 8 bases. The input for sequencing was CD8+ T cells from peripheral blood mononuclear cells, taken in the second trimester of pregnancy. The source of this sequence is a female donor with multiple sclerosis, enrolled in a pregnancy study. The CDR3 loop is CASSRNSGAYNEQFF. The CDR3 nucleotides read TGCGCCAGCAGCCGCAATAGCGGGGCCTACAATGAGCAGTTCTTC.